Following are 22 T cell receptor beta chains from one sample sequenced in a study of response to subunit inactivated influenza vaccine (dated by TCRdb to between 2017 and 2018). The library was built by means of RT-PCR. Sequencing was performed on an Illumina HiSeq 2500. The public reads were reprocessed in TCRdb via fastp at Q25 and MiXCR, keeping in-frame beta chains. Entries that share a CDR3 protein sequence are merged under the most common genes and DNA. In this sample the table shows fewer than 600,000 distinct CDR3 sequences, 7.2% of which occur a single time. The ten largest make up over 10% of the sample. The sequencing used PBMCs from blood, collected roughly 24 months after vaccination. The source of these receptors is a man between 50 and 69 years old who received an inactivated influenza vaccine. Donor details come from another sample of the same person, matched by shared clones.

The V call is TRBV20-1, the J call TRBJ2-7; the match to TRBD1 covers 12 bases. Per germline, CDR1 DFQATT and CDR2 SNEGSKA (reference sequence). CDR3 length: 13 amino acids. CDR3 protein: CRGAGTGGSEQYF. CDR3 in DNA: TGCAGGGGGGCAGGGACAGGGGGCTCCGAGCAGTACTTC.

This clonotype has ten or more counts. The V call is TRBV5-1, the J call TRBJ2-5; D gene uncertain. CDR1 is SGHRS, CDR2 YFSETQ, per germline. The germline V and J ends were trimmed by 4 bases and 5 bases, with 9 bases remaining between them. CDR3 size: 12 residues. In DNA, the CDR3 is TGCGCCAGCAGCCCGGAATTGGAGACCCAGTACTTC. Amino acids: CASSPELETQYF.

The CDR3 region is CASSQTEETQYF. The CDR3 coding sequence is TGTGCCAGCAGCCAGACAGAAGAGACCCAGTACTTC. This chain joins TRBV3-1 and TRBJ2-5; tentative D call: TRBD1 (5 bases). Between the trimmed V and J ends, which lost 3 bases and 3 bases, there was a span of 5 bases. CDR1 LGHDT and CDR2 YNNKEL come from the germline V gene (reference sequence). This CDR3 spans 12 amino acids.

This clonotype was found many times. V usage is TRBV6-2 or TRBV6-3 and J usage is TRBJ1-1; TRBD1 is a possible D gene (6 bases). This CDR3 has 15 amino acids. Trimming left V 2 bases short and J 1 base short, with 11 bases between. Germline loops: CDR1 MNHEY, CDR2 SVGEGT. This CDR3 reads CASSYPTGGNTEAFF. The DNA for the CDR3 is TGTGCCAGCAGTTACCCGACAGGAGGGAACACTGAAGCTTTCTTT.

This clonotype was seen many times. J is TRBJ2-3 and V is TRBV5-6; D unresolved. This CDR3 has 14 residues. The germline CDR1 and CDR2 sequences are SGHDT and YYEEEE. Trimming cost V 5 bases and J 2 bases, with 12 bases left between them. The CDR3 reads CASRTWANTDTQYF. The CDR3 region has the DNA TGTGCCAGCAGAACCTGGGCGAACACAGATACGCAGTATTTT.

The V and J genes are TRBV9 and TRBJ2-5; 10 bases line up with TRBD2. Germline CDR1 reads SGDLS; CDR2 reads YYNGEE. The CDR3 loop spans 15 amino acids. V trimming: 3 bases; J trimming: 2 bases; junction bases outside the gene matches: 4. CDR3 sequence: CASSALAGAQETQYF. The CDR3 DNA sequence: TGTGCCAGCAGCGCGCTAGCGGGAGCTCAAGAGACCCAGTACTTC.

This clonotype was picked up a small number of times. V gene TRBV6-1 combines with J gene TRBJ2-6; TRBD1 might be the D (5 bases). Germline CDR1 and CDR2: MNHNS and SASEGT. This CDR3 comprises 15 residues. The ends were cut back, 6 bases at V and 0 bases at J, with 9 bases in the middle. CDR3 in amino acids: CASRPDSSGANVLTF. DNA for the CDR3: TGTGCCAGCAGACCCGACAGCTCTGGGGCCAACGTCCTGACTTTC.

This clonotype came up many times. This chain connects TRBV12-3 or TRBV12-4 to TRBJ1-3; tentative D call: TRBD1 (5 bases). The CDR3 contains 12 residues. The V gene lost 6 bases and the J gene lost 2 bases, with 5 bases spanning the gap. This CDR3 is CASRQAGNTIYF. DNA of the CDR3: TGTGCCAGCAGACAGGCTGGAAACACCATATATTTT.

At least ten counts were recorded for this clonotype. The gene calls are TRBV4-3 and TRBJ2-6; tentative D call: TRBD2 (6 bases). Germline lookup yields CDR1 LGHNA and CDR2 YSLEER. The CDR3 runs 17 residues. The germline V and J ends were trimmed by 0 bases and 2 bases, with 11 bases remaining between them. The CDR3 sequence is CASSQEIPGAGANVLTF. Written as DNA, the CDR3 is TGCGCCAGCAGCCAAGAAATTCCGGGGGCTGGGGCCAACGTCCTGACTTTC.

This clonotype was counted between two and nine times. V is TRBV3-1 and J is TRBJ2-4; D perhaps matches TRBD2 (6 bases). The CDR3 totals 17 residues. The germline V gene encodes CDR1 LGHDT and CDR2 YNNKEL (reference sequence). V dropped 1 base and J dropped 7 bases, with 20 bases sitting between them. The DNA of the CDR3 is TGTGCCAGCAGCCAAGGTTTCGGTGCGGGCGGGGTGAACATTCAGTACTTC. This sequence encodes CASSQGFGAGGVNIQYF.

Points on this clonotype: One end of the junction is discordant with germline, which a read error may explain. The chain has TRBV4-3 and TRBJ2-1; 11 nucleotides agree with TRBD2. This CDR3 is 17 amino acids long. The germline gives CDR1 LGHNA, CDR2 YSLEER. CDR3 DNA: TGCGCCAGCAGCCACCCCCGTAGCGGGGGGGCTTACAATGATCAGTTCTTC. Translating gives CASSHPRSGGAYNDQFF.

The CDR3 DNA sequence: TGTGCCAGCAGTGTTCTCACCGGGGAGCTGTTTTTT. The encoded protein is CASSVLTGELFF. The J gene is TRBJ2-2, the V gene TRBV6-5, with D hard to call. Per the germline V gene, CDR1 is MNHEY and CDR2 is SVGAGI. Trimming stripped 5 bases from V and 4 bases from J, with 5 bases between. The CDR3 runs to 12 residues.

This clonotype has only a few counts. This sequence joins TRBV28 and TRBJ1-5, with 11 bases lining up with TRBD1. With 8 bases clipped from V and 7 bases from J, the junction kept 16 bases outside the gene matches. This CDR3 spans 17 amino acids. The germline gives CDR1 MDHEN, CDR2 SYDVKM. The CDR3 DNA reads as TGTGCCAGCCGGCCACAAGGACAGGGGGCTCTTCGGCAGCCCCAGCATTTT. This codes for CASRPQGQGALRQPQHF.

This clonotype was seen a few times. The rearrangement links TRBV20-1 to TRBJ2-3, with 12 bases that match TRBD2. Unmatched junction bases numbered 8, after V lost 7 bases and J lost 6 bases. CDR3 length: 14 residues. From germline, CDR1 is DFQATT and CDR2 SNEGSKA (reference sequence). This CDR3 is CSGRLAGGPDTQYF. The DNA for the CDR3 is TGCAGTGGACGCCTAGCGGGGGGGCCGGATACGCAGTATTTT.

V usage is TRBV12-3 or TRBV12-4 and J usage is TRBJ2-1; 11 bases align to TRBD2. The trim removed 5 bases at V and 5 bases at J, leaving 11 bases unmatched. CDR3 size: 17 residues. The CDR3 DNA follows: TGTGCCAGCAGTCCCCTTAGCGGGAGGGGTCCCAACAATGAGCAGTTCTTC. Amino acid sequence: CASSPLSGRGPNNEQFF.

This clonotype has at least ten counts. The chain combines TRBV12-3 or TRBV12-4 with TRBJ2-7, with 11 bases lining up with TRBD2. The ends lost 3 bases at V and 0 bases at J; junction bases unmatched: 7. This CDR3 contains 17 residues. CDR3: CASSFTGTSGSSYEQYF. The CDR3 DNA sequence: TGTGCCAGCAGTTTCACCGGGACTAGCGGTAGCTCCTACGAGCAGTACTTC.

This clonotype was detected only a few times. The genes are TRBV4-2 and TRBJ2-1; D tentatively reads TRBD1 or TRBD2 (5 bases each). In germline, CDR1 is LGHNA, CDR2 YNFKEQ. V lost 0 bases and J lost 4, with 10 bases in between. This CDR3 region has 15 residues. CDR3 sequence: CASSQEGPQYNEQFF. CDR3 in DNA: TGTGCCAGCAGCCAAGAGGGACCTCAGTACAATGAGCAGTTCTTC.

V and J are TRBV5-4 and TRBJ2-4, with a weak D call TRBD1 (5 bases). Trimming left V 3 bases short and J 0 bases short, with 13 bases between. CDR1 is SGHNT and CDR2 is YYREEE in the germline V gene (reference sequence). The CDR3 spans 16 residues. The CDR3 sequence is CASSSYPQGAKNIQYF. CDR3 in DNA: TGTGCCAGCAGCTCTTATCCCCAGGGAGCCAAAAACATTCAGTACTTC.

This clonotype was observed at least ten times. The DNA of the CDR3 is TGTGCCAGCAGTTTGAACAGGGCTTACAATGAGCAGTTCTTC. Translation gives CASSLNRAYNEQFF. The rearrangement joins TRBV27 to TRBJ2-1, with a weak D call TRBD1 (6 bases). CDR1 is MNHEY, CDR2 SMNVEV, per germline (reference sequence). The CDR3 is 14 amino acids. The V end was cut by 3 bases, the J end by 4 bases, with 10 bases between.

The genes are TRBV11-2 and TRBJ2-3; D is perhaps TRBD1 (5 bases). Trimming shortened V by 2 bases and J by 2 bases, and 11 bases separated the two germline ends. The CDR3 loop spans 15 amino acids. Germline V CDR1 and CDR2: SGHAT, FQNNGV. CDR3 nucleotide sequence: TGTGCCAGCAGCTTAATCGTTGGGGCCACAGATACGCAGTATTTT. Residues: CASSLIVGATDTQYF.

J is TRBJ2-3 and V is TRBV5-5, with 7 positions matching TRBD1. CDR1 is SGHKS and CDR2 is YYEKEE in the germline V gene (reference sequence). V shed 1 base, J shed 1 base, and the junction held 6 bases outside the gene matches. The length of the CDR3 is 16 residues. CDR3 region: CASSLRGRIGTDTQYF. The CDR3 DNA sequence: TGTGCCAGCAGCTTGAGGGGGCGAATCGGCACAGATACGCAGTATTTT. Using reference TRBV5-5 and TRBJ2-3 for the parts outside the CDR3, the full variable domain is DAGVTQSPTHLIKTRGQQVTLRCSPISGHKSVSWYQQVLGQGPQFIFQYYEKEERGRGNFPDRFSARQFPNYSSELNVNALLLGDSALYLCASSLRGRIGTDTQYFGPGTRLTVL.

The J gene is TRBJ2-1, the V gene TRBV20-1; TRBD2 agrees at 7 bases. The V and J ends lost 3 bases and 5 bases, in that order; junction bases with no gene match: 10. Germline assignment: CDR1 DFQATT and CDR2 SNEGSKA (reference sequence). The CDR3 runs to 15 residues. The CDR3 DNA reads as TGCAGTGCTAGCGAGGCTAGCGGCAGAGACAATGAGCAGTTCTTC. Its protein is CSASEASGRDNEQFF.